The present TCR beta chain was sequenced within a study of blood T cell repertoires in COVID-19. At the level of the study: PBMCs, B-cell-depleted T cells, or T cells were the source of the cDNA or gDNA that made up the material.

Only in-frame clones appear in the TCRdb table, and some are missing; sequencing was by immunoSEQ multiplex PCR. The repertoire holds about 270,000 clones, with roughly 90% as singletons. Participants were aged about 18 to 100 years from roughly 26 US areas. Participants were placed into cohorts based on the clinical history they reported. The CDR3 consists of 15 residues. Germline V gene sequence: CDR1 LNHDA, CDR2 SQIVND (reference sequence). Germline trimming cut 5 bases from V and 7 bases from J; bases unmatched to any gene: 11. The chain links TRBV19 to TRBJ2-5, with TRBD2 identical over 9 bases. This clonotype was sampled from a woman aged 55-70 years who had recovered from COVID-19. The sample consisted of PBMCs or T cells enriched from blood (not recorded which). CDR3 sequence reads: CASSPGLADGRTQYF. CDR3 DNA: TGTGCCAGTAGTCCGGGACTAGCAGATGGAAGGACCCAGTACTTC.